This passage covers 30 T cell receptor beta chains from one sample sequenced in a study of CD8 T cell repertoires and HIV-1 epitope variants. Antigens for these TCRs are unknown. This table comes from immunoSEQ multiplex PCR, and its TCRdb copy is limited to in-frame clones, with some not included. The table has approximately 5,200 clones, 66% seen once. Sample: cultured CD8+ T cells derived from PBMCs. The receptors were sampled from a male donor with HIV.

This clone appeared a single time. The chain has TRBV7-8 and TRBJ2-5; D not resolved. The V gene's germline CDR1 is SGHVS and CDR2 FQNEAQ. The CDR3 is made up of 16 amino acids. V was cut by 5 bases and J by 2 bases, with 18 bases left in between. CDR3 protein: CASSKRIPGKQETQYF. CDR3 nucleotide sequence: TGTGCCAGCAGCAAAAGGATACCTGGGAAACAAGAGACCCAGTACTTC.

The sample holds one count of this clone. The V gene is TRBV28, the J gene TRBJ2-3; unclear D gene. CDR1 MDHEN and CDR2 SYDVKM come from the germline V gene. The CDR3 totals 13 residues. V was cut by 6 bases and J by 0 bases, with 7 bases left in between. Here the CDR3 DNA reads TGTGCCAGCAGCATTACTAGCACAGATACGCAGTATTTT. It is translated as CASSITSTDTQYF.

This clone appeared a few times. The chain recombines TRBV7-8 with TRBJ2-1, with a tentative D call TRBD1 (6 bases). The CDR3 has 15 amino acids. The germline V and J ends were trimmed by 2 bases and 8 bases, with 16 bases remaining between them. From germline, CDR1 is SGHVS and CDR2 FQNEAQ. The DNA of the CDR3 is TGTGCCAGCAGCTTAACACAGGGCCCCTCGGATGAGCAGTTCTTC. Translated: CASSLTQGPSDEQFF.

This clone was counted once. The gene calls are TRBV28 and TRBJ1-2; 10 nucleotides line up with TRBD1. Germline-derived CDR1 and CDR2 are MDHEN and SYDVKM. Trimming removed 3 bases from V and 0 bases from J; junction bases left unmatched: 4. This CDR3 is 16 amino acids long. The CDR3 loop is CASSLGGTGANYGYTF. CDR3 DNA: TGTGCCAGCAGTTTGGGAGGGACAGGGGCTAACTATGGCTACACCTTC.

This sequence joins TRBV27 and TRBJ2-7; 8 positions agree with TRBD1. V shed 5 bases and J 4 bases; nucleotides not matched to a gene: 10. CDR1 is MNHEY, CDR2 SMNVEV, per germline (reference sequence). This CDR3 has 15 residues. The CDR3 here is CASSLLADRVYEQYF. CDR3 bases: TGTGCCAGCAGTCTCCTCGCGGACAGGGTATACGAGCAGTACTTC.

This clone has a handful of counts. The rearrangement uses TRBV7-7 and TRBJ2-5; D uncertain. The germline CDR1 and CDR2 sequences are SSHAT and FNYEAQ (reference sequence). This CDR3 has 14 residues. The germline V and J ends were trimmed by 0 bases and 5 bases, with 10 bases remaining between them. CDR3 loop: CASSLAPERETQYF. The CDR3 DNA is TGTGCCAGCAGCTTAGCTCCCGAGAGGGAGACCCAGTACTTC.

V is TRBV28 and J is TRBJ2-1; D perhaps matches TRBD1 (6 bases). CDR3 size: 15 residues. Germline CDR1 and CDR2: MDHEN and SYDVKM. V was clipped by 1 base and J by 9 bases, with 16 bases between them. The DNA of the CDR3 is TGTGCCAGCAGTTTATTAACAGGGTCAAGTACTGAGCAGTTCTTC. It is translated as CASSLLTGSSTEQFF.

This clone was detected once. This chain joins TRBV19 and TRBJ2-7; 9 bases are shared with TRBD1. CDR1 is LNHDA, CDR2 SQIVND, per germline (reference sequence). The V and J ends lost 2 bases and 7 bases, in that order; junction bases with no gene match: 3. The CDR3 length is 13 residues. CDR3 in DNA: TGTGCCAGTAGTATAACAGGGGGCTTTGAGCAGTACTTC. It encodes CASSITGGFEQYF.

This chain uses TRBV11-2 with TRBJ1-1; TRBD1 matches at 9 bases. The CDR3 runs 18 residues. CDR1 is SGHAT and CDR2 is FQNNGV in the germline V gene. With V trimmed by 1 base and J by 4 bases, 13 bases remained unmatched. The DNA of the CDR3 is TGTGCCAGCAGCTTAGTCGTGACAGGGGGGTCTTGGGGCACTGAAGCTTTCTTT. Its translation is CASSLVVTGGSWGTEAFF.

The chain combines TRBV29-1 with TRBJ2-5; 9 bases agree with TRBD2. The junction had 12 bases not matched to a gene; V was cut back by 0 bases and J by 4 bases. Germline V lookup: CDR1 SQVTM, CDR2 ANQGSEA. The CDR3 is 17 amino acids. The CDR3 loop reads CSVEDGGISGRSETQYF. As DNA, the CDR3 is TGCAGCGTTGAAGATGGGGGAATTAGCGGGAGATCAGAGACCCAGTACTTC.

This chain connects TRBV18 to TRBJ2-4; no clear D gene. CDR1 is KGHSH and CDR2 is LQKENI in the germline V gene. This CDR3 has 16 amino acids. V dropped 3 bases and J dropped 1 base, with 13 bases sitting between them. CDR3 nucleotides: TGTGCCAGCTCACCGCCAAGGGTCGGGGCCAAAAACATTCAGTACTTC. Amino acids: CASSPPRVGAKNIQYF.

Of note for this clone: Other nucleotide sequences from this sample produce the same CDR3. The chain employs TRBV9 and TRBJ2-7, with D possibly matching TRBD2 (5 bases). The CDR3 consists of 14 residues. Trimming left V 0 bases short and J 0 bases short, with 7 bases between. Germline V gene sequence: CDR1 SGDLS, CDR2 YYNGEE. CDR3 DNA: TGTGCCAGCAGCGTAGAAGGGAGCTCCTACGAGCAGTACTTC. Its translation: CASSVEGSSYEQYF.

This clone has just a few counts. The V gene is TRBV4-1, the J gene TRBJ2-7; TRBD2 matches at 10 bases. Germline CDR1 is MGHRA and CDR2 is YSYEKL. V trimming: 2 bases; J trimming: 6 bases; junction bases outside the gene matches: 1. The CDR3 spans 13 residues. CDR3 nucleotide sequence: TGCGCCAGCAGCCAAATAGCGGGAGGCGAGCAGTACTTC. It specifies CASSQIAGGEQYF.

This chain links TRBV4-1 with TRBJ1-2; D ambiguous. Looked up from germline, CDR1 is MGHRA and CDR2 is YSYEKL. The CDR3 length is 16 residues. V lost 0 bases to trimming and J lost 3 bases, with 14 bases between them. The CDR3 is CASSQDPVELDYGYTF. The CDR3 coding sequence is TGCGCCAGCAGCCAAGATCCCGTCGAACTCGACTATGGCTACACCTTC.

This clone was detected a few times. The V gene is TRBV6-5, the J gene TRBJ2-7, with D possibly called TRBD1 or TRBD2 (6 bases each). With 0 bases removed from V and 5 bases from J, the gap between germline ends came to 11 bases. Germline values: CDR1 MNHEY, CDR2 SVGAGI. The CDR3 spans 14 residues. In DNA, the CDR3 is TGTGCCAGCAGTTACTCATGGGGGGCCGACGAGCAGTACTTC. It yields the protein CASSYSWGADEQYF.

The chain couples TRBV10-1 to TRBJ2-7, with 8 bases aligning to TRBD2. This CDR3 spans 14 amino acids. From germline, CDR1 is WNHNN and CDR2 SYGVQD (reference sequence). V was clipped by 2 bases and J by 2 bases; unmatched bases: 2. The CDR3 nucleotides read TGCGCCAGCAGTGAGACGGGACTAGCCTACGAGCAGTACTTC. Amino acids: CASSETGLAYEQYF.

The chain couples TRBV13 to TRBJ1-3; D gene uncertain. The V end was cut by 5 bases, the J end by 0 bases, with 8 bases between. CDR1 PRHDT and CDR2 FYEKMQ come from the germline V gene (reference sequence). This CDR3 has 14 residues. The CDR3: CASSPRSSGNTIYF. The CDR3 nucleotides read TGTGCCAGCAGCCCCAGGAGCTCTGGAAACACCATATATTTT. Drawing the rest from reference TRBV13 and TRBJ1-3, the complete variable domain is AAGVIQSPRHLIKEKRETATLKCYPIPRHDTVYWYQQGPGQDPQFLISFYEKMQSDKGSIPDRFSAQQFSDYHSELNMSSLELGDSALYFCASSPRSSGNTIYFGEGSWLTVV.

CDR3 in amino acids: CASSLGGQGLDEQFF. The CDR3 DNA reads as TGTGCCAGCAGCTTGGGCGGACAGGGTCTTGATGAGCAGTTCTTC. The chain links TRBV5-4 to TRBJ2-1; 8 bases are shared with TRBD1. This CDR3 region has 15 residues. After removal of 0 bases from V and 8 bases from J, the junction contained 7 bases not matched to a gene. The germline V gene has CDR1 SGHNT and CDR2 YYREEE (reference sequence). The variable domain in full, with the rest retrieved from reference TRBV5-4 and TRBJ2-1, is ETGVTQSPTHLIKTRGQQVTLRCSSQSGHNTVSWYQQALGQGPQFIFQYYREEENGRGNFPPRFSGLQFPNYSSELNVNALELDDSALYLCASSLGGQGLDEQFFGPGTRLTVL.

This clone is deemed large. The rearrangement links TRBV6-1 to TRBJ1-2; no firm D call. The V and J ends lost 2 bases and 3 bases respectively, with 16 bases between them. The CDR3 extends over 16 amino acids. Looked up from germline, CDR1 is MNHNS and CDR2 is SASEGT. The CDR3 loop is CASSELPQDLDYGYTF. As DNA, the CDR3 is TGTGCCAGCAGTGAACTTCCACAAGACCTAGACTATGGCTACACCTTC.

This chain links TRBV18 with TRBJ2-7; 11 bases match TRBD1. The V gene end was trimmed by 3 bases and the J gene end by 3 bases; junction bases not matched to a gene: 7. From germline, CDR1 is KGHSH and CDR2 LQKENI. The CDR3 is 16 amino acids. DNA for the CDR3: TGTGCCAGCTCACCCCCCGCGGGACAGGGGGGCTACGAGCAGTACTTC. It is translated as CASSPPAGQGGYEQYF. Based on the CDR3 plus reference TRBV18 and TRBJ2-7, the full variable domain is NAGVMQNPRHLVRRRGQEARLRCSPMKGHSHVYWYRQLPEEGLKFMVYLQKENIIDESGMPKERFSAEFPKEGPSILRIQQVVRGDSAAYFCASSPPAGQGGYEQYFGPGTRLTVT.

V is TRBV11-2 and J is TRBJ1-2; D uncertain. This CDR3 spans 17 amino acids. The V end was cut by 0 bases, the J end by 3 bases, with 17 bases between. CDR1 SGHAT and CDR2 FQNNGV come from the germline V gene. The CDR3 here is CASSLDSRNSPHYGYTF. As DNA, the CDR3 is TGTGCCAGCAGCTTAGATAGTAGGAACTCTCCTCACTATGGCTACACCTTC.

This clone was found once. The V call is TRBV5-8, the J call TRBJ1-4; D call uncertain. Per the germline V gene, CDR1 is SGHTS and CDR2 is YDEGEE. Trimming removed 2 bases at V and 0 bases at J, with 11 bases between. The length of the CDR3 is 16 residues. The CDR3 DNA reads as TGTGCCAGCAGCTTAGACGGGCGGTCAACTAATGAAAAACTGTTTTTT. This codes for CASSLDGRSTNEKLFF.

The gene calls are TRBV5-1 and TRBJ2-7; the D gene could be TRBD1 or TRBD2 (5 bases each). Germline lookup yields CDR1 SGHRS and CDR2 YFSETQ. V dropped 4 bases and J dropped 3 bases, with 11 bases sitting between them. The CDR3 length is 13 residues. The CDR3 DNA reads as TGCGCCAGCAGCCCATGGGACGGCTACGAGCAGTACTTC. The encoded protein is CASSPWDGYEQYF.

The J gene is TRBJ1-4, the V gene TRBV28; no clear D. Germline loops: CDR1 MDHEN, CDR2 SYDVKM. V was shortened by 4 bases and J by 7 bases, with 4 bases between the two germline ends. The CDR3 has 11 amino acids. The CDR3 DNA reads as TGTGCCAGCAGTTCCAGTGAAAAACTGTTTTTT. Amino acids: CASSSSEKLFF.

The CDR3 loop reads CASSPTSYEQYF. CDR3 coding DNA: TGTGCCAGCAGCCCTACTTCCTACGAGCAGTACTTC. V and J are TRBV7-2 and TRBJ2-7; D not certain. The CDR3 spans 12 residues. Trimming shortened V by 5 bases and J by 1 base, and 6 bases separated the two germline ends. Germline V gene data show CDR1 as SGHTA and CDR2 as FQGNSA.

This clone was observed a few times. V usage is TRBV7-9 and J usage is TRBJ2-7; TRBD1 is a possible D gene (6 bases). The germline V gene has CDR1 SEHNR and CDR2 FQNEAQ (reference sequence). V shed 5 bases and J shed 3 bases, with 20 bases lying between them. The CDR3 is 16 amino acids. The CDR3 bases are TGTGCCAGCAGCCCTCTCGAGGGGGAGTGGGTCTACGAGCAGTACTTC. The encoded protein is CASSPLEGEWVYEQYF.

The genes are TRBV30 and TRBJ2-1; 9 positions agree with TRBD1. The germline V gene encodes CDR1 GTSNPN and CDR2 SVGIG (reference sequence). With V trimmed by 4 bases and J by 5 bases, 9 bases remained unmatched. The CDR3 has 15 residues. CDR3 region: CAWTPWDREDNEQFF. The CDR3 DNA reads TGTGCCTGGACTCCGTGGGACAGGGAGGACAATGAGCAGTTCTTC.

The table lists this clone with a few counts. CDR3 sequence reads: CASSITGGSYNEQFF. The CDR3 DNA is TGTGCCAGTAGTATTACGGGAGGCTCCTACAATGAGCAGTTCTTC. This rearrangement joins TRBV19 to TRBJ2-1, with 7 bases lining up with TRBD2. The CDR3 runs 15 residues. Germline loops: CDR1 LNHDA, CDR2 SQIVND (reference sequence). V shed 3 bases and J 0 bases; nucleotides not matched to a gene: 2. The full variable domain, its missing parts supplied by reference TRBV19 and TRBJ2-1, is DGGITQSPKYLFRKEGQNVTLSCEQNLNHDAMYWYRQDPGQGLRLIYYSQIVNDFQKGDIAEGYSVSREKKESFPLTVTSAQKNPTAFYLCASSITGGSYNEQFFGPGTRLTVL.

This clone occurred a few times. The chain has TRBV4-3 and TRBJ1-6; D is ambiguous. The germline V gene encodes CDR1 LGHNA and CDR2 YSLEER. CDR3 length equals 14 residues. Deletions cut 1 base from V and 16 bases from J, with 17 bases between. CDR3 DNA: TGCGCCAGCAGCCAAGGAGATGAAGGGCGGCCTCTCCACTTT. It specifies CASSQGDEGRPLHF.

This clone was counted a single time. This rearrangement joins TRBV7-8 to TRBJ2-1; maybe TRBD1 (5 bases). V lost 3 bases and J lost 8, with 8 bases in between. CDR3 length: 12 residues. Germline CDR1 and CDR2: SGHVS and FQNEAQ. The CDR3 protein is CASSFRVDEQFF. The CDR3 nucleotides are TGTGCCAGCAGCTTCAGGGTAGATGAGCAGTTCTTC.